This is a list of T cell receptor beta chains from one sample in a study of CD4 T cells in relation to SARS-CoV-2 and coronaviruses. The antigens for these receptors are not known. The data were produced by immunoSEQ multiplex PCR, yet TCRdb's version contains in-frame clones alone and is incomplete. This table has about 29,000 clones, about 80% appearing once. Sequenced input: CD4+ T cells from PBMCs, cultured in vitro. The receptors originated from a human donor in good health. CDR3s include the opening cysteine and the closing phenylalanine or tryptophan. The D gene is left open where the match is weak. Some rows have no size entry. The others give once, few or many, or a class for an expanded clone.

d_call | clone_size | j_call | v_call | cdr3_aa | cdr3_nt
TRBD2 | . | TRBJ2-7 | TRBV10-3 | CAISDPERESSYEQYF | TGTGCCATCAGTGATCCCGAGCGGGAGAGCTCCTACGAGCAGTACTTC
. | once | TRBJ2-2 | TRBV5-1 | CASSFLGIGELFF | TGCGCCAGCAGCTTTCTGGGCATTGGGGAGCTGTTTTTT
TRBD1 | . | TRBJ2-1 | TRBV5-4 | CASSWLGTGSYNEQFF | TGTGCCAGCAGCTGGCTAGGGACAGGCTCCTACAATGAGCAGTTCTTC
. | few | TRBJ1-1 | TRBV19 | CASSIGPLRLQNTEAFF | TGTGCCAGTAGTATTGGTCCATTGAGACTCCAGAACACTGAAGCTTTCTTT
. | few | TRBJ1-6 | TRBV11-2 | CASSLGGSSPLHF | TGTGCCAGCAGCTTAGGGGGGTCGTCACCCCTCCACTTT
. | . | TRBJ1-1 | TRBV7-2 | CASSPRGTEAFF | TGTGCCAGCAGTCCCAGGGGTACTGAAGCTTTCTTT
. | . | TRBJ1-2 | TRBV7-2 | CASSLGGGTLYGYTF | TGTGCCAGCAGCTTAGGAGGAGGGACCCTCTATGGCTATACCTTC
TRBD1 | . | TRBJ2-3 | TRBV29-1 | CSAPAGGVASTDTQYF | TGCAGCGCCCCGGCAGGGGGTGTTGCTAGCACAGATACGCAGTATTTT
. | few | TRBJ1-4 | TRBV7-8 | CASSLYRDATNEKLFF | TGTGCCAGCAGCTTATACAGGGATGCAACTAATGAAAAACTGTTTTTT
TRBD1 | . | TRBJ2-7 | TRBV5-1 | CASSPGKTGGRSSYEQYF | TGCGCCAGCAGCCCGGGAAAAACAGGGGGCCGAAGCTCCTACGAGCAGTACTTC
. | . | TRBJ2-5 | TRBV19 | CASSISYTRETQYF | TGTGCCAGTAGTATAAGTTACACGAGGGAGACCCAGTACTTC
. | few | TRBJ1-2 | TRBV7-9 | CASSLAGGGYTF | TGTGCCAGCAGCTTAGCAGGTGGGGGCTACACCTTC
. | . | TRBJ2-6 | TRBV3-1/TRBV3-2 | CASSPHPGLTGANVLTF | TGTGCCAGCAGCCCCCACCCCGGGCTAACTGGGGCCAACGTCCTGACTTTC
. | . | TRBJ2-7 | TRBV4-2 | CASSPTGAGGYEQYF | TGTGCCAGCAGCCCCACCGGGGCCGGGGGTTACGAGCAGTACTTC
. | . | TRBJ1-1 | TRBV6-5 | CASRAPDTAQAFF | TGTGCCAGCAGGGCACCGGACACTGCACAAGCTTTCTTT
. | . | TRBJ1-1 | TRBV7-2 | CASSLNLGGGTEAFF | TGTGCCAGCAGCTTAAATCTCGGGGGGGGCACTGAAGCTTTCTTT
TRBD1 | few | TRBJ2-2 | TRBV5-4 | CASSLGTGGLTGELFF | TGTGCCAGCAGCTTGGGGACAGGGGGCTTGACCGGGGAGCTGTTTTTT
TRBD1 | . | TRBJ2-3 | TRBV9 | CASSVTGGLDTQYF | TGTGCCAGCAGCGTGACAGGGGGCTTAGATACGCAGTATTTT
. | . | TRBJ2-7 | TRBV7-2 | CASSSRPGSSLGEQYF | TGTGCCAGCAGCTCGCGTCCCGGGAGTAGCCTGGGCGAGCAGTACTTC
TRBD1 | . | TRBJ1-2 | TRBV9 | CASSFSRQGSYGYTF | TGTGCCAGCAGCTTTAGTCGACAGGGTTCGTATGGCTACACCTTC
. | once | TRBJ2-7 | TRBV9 | CASSAGGLVSYEQYF | TGTGCCAGCAGCGCAGGGGGACTGGTCTCATACGAGCAGTACTTC
TRBD1 | . | TRBJ1-1 | TRBV11-2 | CASSWDRVNTEAFF | TGTGCCAGCAGCTGGGACAGGGTGAACACTGAAGCTTTCTTT
. | . | TRBJ2-4 | TRBV14 | CASSQDGFVWYF | TGTGCCAGCAGCCAAGATGGGTTCGTTTGGTACTTC
. | . | TRBJ2-3 | TRBV4-3 | CASSQDRTGASDTQYF | TGCGCCAGCAGCCAAGATCGGACGGGGGCATCCGATACGCAGTATTTT
. | . | TRBJ2-7 | TRBV9 | CASSVGTVASYEQYF | TGTGCCAGCAGCGTAGGGACGGTGGCCTCCTACGAGCAGTACTTC
. | . | TRBJ1-6 | TRBV12-3/TRBV12-4 | CASSFGGESPLHF | TGTGCCAGCAGTTTTGGAGGGGAATCACCCCTCCACTTT
. | . | TRBJ1-2 | TRBV18 | CASSPGVYGYTF | TGTGCCAGCTCACCGGGGGTCTATGGCTACACCTTC
TRBD1 | . | TRBJ2-5 | TRBV6-5 | CASNQQGGSETQYF | TGTGCCAGCAATCAACAGGGGGGAAGTGAGACCCAGTACTTC
. | once | TRBJ2-5 | TRBV11-2 | CASSLGRETQYF | TGTGCCAGCAGCCTAGGCAGAGAGACCCAGTACTTC
. | . | TRBJ1-2 | TRBV7-9 | CASSSIKSYGYTF | TGTGCCAGCAGTTCTATCAAAAGCTATGGCTACACCTTC
. | . | TRBJ2-7 | TRBV11-2 | CASSLAGNRAWGEQYF | TGTGCCAGCAGCTTAGCAGGGAACAGGGCGTGGGGGGAGCAGTACTTC
. | . | TRBJ1-2 | TRBV6-5 | CASRTVSNYGYTF | TGTGCCAGCAGGACCGTGTCTAACTATGGCTACACCTTC
TRBD2 | . | TRBJ2-7 | TRBV30 | CAWSVRRGLAGLLEQYF | TGTGCCTGGAGTGTAAGAAGAGGACTAGCGGGCCTCTTGGAGCAGTACTTC
. | few | TRBJ1-6 | TRBV19 | CASSIGDSPLHF | TGTGCCAGTAGTATAGGAGATTCACCCCTCCACTTT
. | . | TRBJ2-7 | TRBV19 | CASSIDSVGSEQYF | TGTGCCAGTAGTATTGACTCCGTAGGTTCCGAGCAGTACTTC
. | once | TRBJ1-1 | TRBV18 | CASSQPDTQAFF | TGTGCCAGCTCCCAACCGGACACTCAAGCTTTCTTT
. | . | TRBJ2-5 | TRBV3-1/TRBV3-2 | CASSLNGPRSETQYF | TGTGCCAGCAGTCTGAACGGCCCGCGCTCCGAGACCCAGTACTTC
. | . | TRBJ2-4 | TRBV5-1 | CASSFRGAAKNIQYF | TGCGCCAGCAGCTTTCGGGGGGCGGCCAAAAACATTCAGTACTTC
. | . | TRBJ1-1 | TRBV27 | CASHSPVGTEAFF | TGTGCCAGTCACAGTCCCGTGGGCACTGAAGCTTTCTTT
. | . | TRBJ2-2 | TRBV6-4 | CASRTGAGELFF | TGTGCCAGCAGGACAGGCGCCGGGGAGCTGTTTTTT
TRBD2 | . | TRBJ2-1 | TRBV7-3 | CASSPTGTSGYNEQFF | TGTGCCAGCAGCCCTACCGGGACTAGCGGTTACAATGAGCAGTTCTTC
. | . | TRBJ1-3 | TRBV19 | CASSIGSDSGNTIYF | TGTGCCAGTAGTATAGGATCTGACTCTGGAAACACCATATATTTT
TRBD2 | . | TRBJ2-1 | TRBV19 | CASSMGGRPYNEQFF | TGTGCCAGTAGTATGGGAGGGAGGCCTTACAATGAGCAGTTCTTC
. | once | TRBJ1-2 | TRBV6-1 | CASSEGFYGYTF | TGTGCCAGCAGTGAGGGTTTCTATGGCTACACCTTC
TRBD2 | . | TRBJ2-1 | TRBV11-2 | CASGGGTSGFNEQFF | TGTGCCAGTGGGGGGGGGACTAGCGGATTCAATGAGCAGTTCTTC
. | . | TRBJ1-5 | TRBV4-2 | CASSRDKNQPQHF | TGTGCCAGCAGCCGGGACAAAAATCAGCCCCAGCATTTT